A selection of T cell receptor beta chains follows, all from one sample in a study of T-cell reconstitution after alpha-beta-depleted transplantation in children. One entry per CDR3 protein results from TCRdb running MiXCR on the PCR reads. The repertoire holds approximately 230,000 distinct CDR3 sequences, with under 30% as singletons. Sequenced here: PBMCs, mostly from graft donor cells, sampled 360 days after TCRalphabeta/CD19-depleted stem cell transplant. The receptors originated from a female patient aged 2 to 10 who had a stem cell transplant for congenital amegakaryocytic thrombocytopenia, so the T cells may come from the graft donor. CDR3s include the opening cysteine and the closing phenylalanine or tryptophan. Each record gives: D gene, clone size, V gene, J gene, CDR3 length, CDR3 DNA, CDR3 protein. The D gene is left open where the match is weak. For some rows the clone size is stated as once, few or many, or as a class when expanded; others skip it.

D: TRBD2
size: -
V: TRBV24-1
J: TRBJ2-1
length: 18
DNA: TGTGCCACCAGTGATTTCGGGGACCTAGCGGGAGGGTACAATGAGCAGTTCTTC
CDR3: CATSDFGDLAGGYNEQFF

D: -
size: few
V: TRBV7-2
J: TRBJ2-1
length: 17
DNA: TGTGCCAGCAGCTTTCGCCATTTGTTTCTAGATCACAATGAGCAGTTCTTC
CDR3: CASSFRHLFLDHNEQFF

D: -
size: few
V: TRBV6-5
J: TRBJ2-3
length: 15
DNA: TGTGCCAGCAGTTATTCGGGGTCTAGCACAGATACGCAGTATTTT
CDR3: CASSYSGSSTDTQYF

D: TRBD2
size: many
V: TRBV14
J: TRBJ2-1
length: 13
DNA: TGTGCCAGCAGCCAAGATCTAGCGGAGATTGTCTTCTTC
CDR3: CASSQDLAEIVFF

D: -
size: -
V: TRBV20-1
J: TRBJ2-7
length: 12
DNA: TGCAGTGCTATGATTAGCTCCTACGAGCAGTACTTC
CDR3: CSAMISSYEQYF

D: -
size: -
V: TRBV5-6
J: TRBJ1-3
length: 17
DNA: TGTGCCAGCAGCTTGGTGGGAGAGGCGAGCTCTGGAAACACCATATATTTT
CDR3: CASSLVGEASSGNTIYF

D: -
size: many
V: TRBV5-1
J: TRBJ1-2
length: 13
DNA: TGCGCCAGCAGCTTACAGGGATTCGATGGCTACACCTTC
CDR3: CASSLQGFDGYTF

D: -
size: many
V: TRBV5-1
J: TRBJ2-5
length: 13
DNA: TGTGCCAGCTCCTTAGGGGGGCAAGAGACCCAGTACTTC
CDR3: CASSLGGQETQYF

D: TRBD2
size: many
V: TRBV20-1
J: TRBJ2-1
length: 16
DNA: TGCAGTGCTAGAGACCCAACTAGCGGGAGGGCGTTTGAGCAGTTCTTC
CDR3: CSARDPTSGRAFEQFF

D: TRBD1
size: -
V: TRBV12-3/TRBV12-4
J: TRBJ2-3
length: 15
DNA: TGTGCCAGCAGTTATGGGGACAGGGGATCAGATACGCAGTATTTT
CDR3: CASSYGDRGSDTQYF

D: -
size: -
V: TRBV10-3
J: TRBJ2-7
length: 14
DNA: TGTGCCATCAGTGATCGGGGTGCTCGATACGAGCAGTACTTC
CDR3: CAISDRGARYEQYF

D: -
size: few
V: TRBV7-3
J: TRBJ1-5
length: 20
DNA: TGTGCCAGCAGCTTAACCAACGACATGCGGGGGGCAAGGAGCAATCAGCCCCAGCATTTT
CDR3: CASSLTNDMRGARSNQPQHF

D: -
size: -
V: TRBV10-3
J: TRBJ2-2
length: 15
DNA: TGTGCCATCAGTGAGTCGGACTTTAACACCGGGGAGCTGTTTTTT
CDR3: CAISESDFNTGELFF

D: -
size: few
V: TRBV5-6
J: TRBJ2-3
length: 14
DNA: TGTGCCAGCAGCCGCTACATGGGGGCAGATACGCAGTATTTT
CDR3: CASSRYMGADTQYF

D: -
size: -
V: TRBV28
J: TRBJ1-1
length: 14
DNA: TGTGCCAGCAGTTTGGGGGCAACGAACACTGAAGCTTTCTTT
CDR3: CASSLGATNTEAFF

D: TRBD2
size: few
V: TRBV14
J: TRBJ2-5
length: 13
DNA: TGTGCCAGCGCGAAAGCGGGAGCGGAGACCCAGTACTTC
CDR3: CASAKAGAETQYF

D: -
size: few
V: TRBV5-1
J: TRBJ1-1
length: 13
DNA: TGCGCCAGCAGCTTGCGAGGGGCTCCTGAAGCTTTCTTT
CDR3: CASSLRGAPEAFF

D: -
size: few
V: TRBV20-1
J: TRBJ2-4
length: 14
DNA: TGCAGTGCTTTCCAGGGGATGGGCCAAAACATTCAGTACTTC
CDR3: CSAFQGMGQNIQYF

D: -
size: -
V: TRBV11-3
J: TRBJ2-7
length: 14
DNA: TGTGCCAGCAGCTCGGGTCCCCCTGGCGACGAGCAGTACTTC
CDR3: CASSSGPPGDEQYF

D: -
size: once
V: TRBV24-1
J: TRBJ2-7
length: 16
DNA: TGTGCCCCCCCCGGCTTGGGGGACGGCCTATACTACGAGCAGTACTTC
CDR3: CAPPGLGDGLYYEQYF

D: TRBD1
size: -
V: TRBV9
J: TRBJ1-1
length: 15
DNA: TGTGCCAGCAGACGTCCAGGGGGCGCGTACACTGAAGCTTTCTTT
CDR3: CASRRPGGAYTEAFF

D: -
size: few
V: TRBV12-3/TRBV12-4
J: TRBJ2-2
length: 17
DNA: TGTGCCAGCAGTTTTATTCTCCCAGGCCCGACTGACGGGGAGCTGTTTTTT
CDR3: CASSFILPGPTDGELFF